This record looks at one TCR beta chain sequence and its context. Antigen: not known. From germline, CDR1 is SGHAT and CDR2 FQNNGV. V trimming: 5 bases; J trimming: 1 base; junction bases outside the gene matches: 9. The length of the CDR3 is 17 residues. Investigators isolated RNA and reverse transcribed it into cDNA to act as the sequencing template. The table came from immunoSEQ multiplex PCR; TCRdb's copy has only in-frame clones and leaves some out. The sample shows roughly 110,000 clones, over 80% of them seen only once. This entry comes from a study of CD8+ T cells in alopecia areata. Treatment here: oral pan-JAK inhibitor, 5-10 mg twice daily. Study-wide points: Scalp clonality and expanded CD8+ clones among the top 100 fell significantly with tofacitinib. In lesional scalp, particularly from alopecia totalis/universalis, clonality was higher than in normal scalp.

This specimen was CD8+ T cells sorted from blood, taken at week 24, from a patient treated with tofacitinib. The chain combines TRBV11-2 with TRBJ2-1, with 9 bases that match TRBD2. The receptor's source is a human donor with alopecia areata. The CDR3 DNA reads TGTGCCAGCAGCCTTAGAAGAGCGGGGGGTTCCTACAATGAGCAGTTCTTC. Residues: CASSLRRAGGSYNEQFF.